This TCR beta chain was profiled in a study of T cell changes during pregnancy in multiple sclerosis. CDR1 and CDR2 from the germline V gene are SNHLY and FYNNEI. V trimming: 7 bases; J trimming: 3 bases; junction bases outside the gene matches: 9. CDR3 length: 16 residues. This clone was detected only once. Repertoires were generated with immunoSEQ multiplex PCR, while TCRdb's copy carries only in-frame clones and drops some. The repertoire includes tens of thousands of clones, about 90% of them detected once, and more than 4% sits in the top ten. The clonotype comes from a female donor in good health, enrolled as a control in a pregnancy study. Sample: peripheral blood, taken in the first trimester of pregnancy. The chain links TRBV2 to TRBJ1-5; 10 bases are shared with TRBD1. This chain's CDR3 is CASTRRTGGINQPQHF. CDR3 coding DNA: TGTGCCAGCACTAGACGGACAGGGGGTATCAATCAGCCCCAGCATTTT.